The rows below give T cell receptor beta chains drawn from one sample of a study of cytomegalovirus exposure and HLA in healthy donors. Clones were read by immunoSEQ multiplex PCR, and TCRdb kept only the in-frame ones, dropping some. The top ten hold roughly 1.9% of the sample, which has under 200,000 clones, 75% to 90% seen once. The material sequenced was PBMCs. The source is a human donor in good health. The CDR3 runs from the conserved cysteine through the conserved F or W. The D gene is left open where the match is weak. Only some rows state a clone size, as once, few, many or a class for expanded clones.

j_call clone_size v_call d_call cdr3_aa cdr3_nt
TRBJ2-7 . TRBV5-1 TRBD2 CASSSQSPGTSGVYEQYF TGCGCCAGCAGCTCCCAAAGCCCGGGGACTAGCGGGGTCTACGAGCAGTACTTC
TRBJ1-2 . TRBV6-5 TRBD1 CASRGRQGVDGYTF TGTGCCAGCAGAGGTCGACAGGGAGTGGATGGCTACACCTTC
TRBJ2-5 . TRBV29-1 . CSVGTGMSLQETQYF TGCAGCGTTGGAACAGGCATGAGTCTTCAAGAGACCCAGTACTTC
TRBJ2-7 . TRBV9 TRBD2 CASSVGIAGYEQYF TGTGCCAGCAGCGTAGGGATAGCGGGGTACGAGCAGTACTTC
TRBJ2-1 . TRBV4-2 . CASSQEGASGYNEQFF TGTGCCAGCAGCCAAGAAGGGGCCTCGGGCTACAATGAGCAGTTCTTC
TRBJ1-1 . TRBV6-5 . CASTYQTAGNTEAFF TGTGCCAGCACATATCAGACAGCAGGGAACACTGAAGCTTTCTTT
TRBJ2-2 few TRBV5-1 TRBD1 CASSISGTGTGELFF TGCGCCAGCAGCATTTCCGGGACAGGGACCGGGGAGCTGTTTTTT
TRBJ1-5 . TRBV6-6 TRBD1 CASTQGQGNQPQHF TGTGCCAGCACCCAGGGACAGGGAAATCAGCCCCAGCATTTT
TRBJ2-5 . TRBV5-6 TRBD2 CASSFPSGEGETQYF TGTGCCAGCAGCTTTCCTAGCGGGGAAGGAGAGACCCAGTACTTC
TRBJ2-3 . TRBV4-1 . CASSPRSGDTQYF TGCGCCAGCAGCCCGCGGTCCGGGGATACGCAGTATTTT
TRBJ1-1 . TRBV6-5 . CASSYGATTWNTEAFF TGTGCCAGCAGTTACGGAGCTACAACCTGGAACACTGAAGCTTTCTTT
TRBJ2-3 . TRBV4-3 TRBD2 CASSQEDGGTYTDTQYF TGCGCCAGCAGCCAAGAAGACGGGGGGACTTACACAGATACGCAGTATTTT
TRBJ1-2 . TRBV7-8 . CASSLRGQTLMKGYTF TGTGCCAGCAGCTTACGCGGTCAGACCCTTATGAAGGGCTACACCTTC
TRBJ2-7 . TRBV6-1 TRBD1 CASRRAGQGSYEQYF TGTGCCAGCAGGCGGGCAGGACAGGGTTCCTACGAGCAGTACTTC
TRBJ2-3 . TRBV27 TRBD2 CASSPLAGRDPDTQYF TGTGCCAGCAGTCCGTTAGCGGGGAGGGACCCAGATACGCAGTATTTT